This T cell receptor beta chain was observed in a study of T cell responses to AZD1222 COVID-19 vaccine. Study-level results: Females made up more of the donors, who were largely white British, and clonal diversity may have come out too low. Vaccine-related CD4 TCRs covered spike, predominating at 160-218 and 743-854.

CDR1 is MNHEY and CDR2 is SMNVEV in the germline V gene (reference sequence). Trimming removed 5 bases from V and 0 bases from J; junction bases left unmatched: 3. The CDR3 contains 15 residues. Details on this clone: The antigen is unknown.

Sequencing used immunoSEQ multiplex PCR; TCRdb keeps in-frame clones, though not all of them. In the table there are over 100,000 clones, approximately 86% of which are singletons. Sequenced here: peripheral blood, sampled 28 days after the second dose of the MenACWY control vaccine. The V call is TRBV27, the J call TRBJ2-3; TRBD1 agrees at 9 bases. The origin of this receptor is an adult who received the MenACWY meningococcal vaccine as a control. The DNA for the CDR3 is TGTGCCAGCAGTCACGGGACAGGGAGCACAGATACGCAGTATTTT. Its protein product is CASSHGTGSTDTQYF.